What follows are 25 T cell receptor beta chains derived from one specimen sequenced in a study of glioma-infiltrating T cells after dendritic cell vaccination. The time point was: after dendritic cell vaccination, including at tumor progression/relapse. Using immunoSEQ multiplex PCR, the repertoire was profiled, and TCRdb retains in-frame clones only, with some absent. The table lists 100,000 or so clones, around 80% of them singletons. The material was blood, obtained after dendritic cell vaccination. These receptors came from a human donor with glioblastoma.

As concerns this clone: This sample includes further DNA sequences coding for the same CDR3. The chain is built from TRBV6-5 and TRBJ1-2; D unclear. There are 14 residues in the CDR3. Germline V gene sequence: CDR1 MNHEY, CDR2 SVGAGI. V gave up 0 bases and J gave up 1 base, with 6 bases separating them. The CDR3 nucleotides read TGTGCCAGCAGTTACTCACGAGGTAACTATGGCTACACCTTC. This translates into CASSYSRGNYGYTF.

This clone was seen a handful of times. V is TRBV5-1 and J is TRBJ2-3; TRBD2 aligns across 8 bases. The germline V gene encodes CDR1 SGHRS and CDR2 YFSETQ. The CDR3 has 17 residues. V dropped 4 bases and J dropped 0; count of bases not matched to a gene: 10. The CDR3 DNA follows: TGCGCCAGCAGCCGCAGACTAGCGCCGTCTAGCACAGATACGCAGTATTTT. Translated: CASSRRLAPSSTDTQYF. The variable domain in full, completed from reference TRBV5-1 and TRBJ2-3, reads KAGVTQTPRYLIKTRGQQVTLSCSPISGHRSVSWYQQTPGQGLQFLFEYFSETQRNKGNFPGRFSGRQFSNSRSEMNVSTLELGDSALYLCASSRRLAPSSTDTQYFGPGTRLTVL.

The genes are TRBV5-1 and TRBJ2-5; D remains unclear. The CDR3 contains 13 residues. The germline gives CDR1 SGHRS, CDR2 YFSETQ. Trimming left V 4 bases short and J 5 bases short, with 12 bases between. This chain's CDR3 is CASSPSPSETQYF. CDR3 DNA: TGCGCCAGCAGCCCTTCCCCTTCGGAGACCCAGTACTTC.

V and J are TRBV11-3 and TRBJ2-2; 7 bases are shared with TRBD1. The CDR3 runs 14 residues. With V trimmed by 6 bases and J by 7 bases, 8 bases remained unmatched. Germline V gene lookup returns CDR1 SGHNT and CDR2 YENEEA. The CDR3 sequence: CASSSTGEIGELFF. The CDR3 DNA reads as TGTGCCAGCAGTTCCACAGGGGAGATCGGGGAGCTGTTTTTT.

This CDR3 reads CASSLNTGDNSPLHF. In DNA form, the CDR3 reads TGTGCCAGCAGCTTGAATACGGGGGATAATTCACCCCTCCACTTT. The V and J genes are TRBV7-6 and TRBJ1-6, with D tentatively TRBD1 (5 bases). The CDR3 has 15 amino acids. V was clipped by 3 bases and J by 5 bases, with 11 bases between them. Germline V gene lookup returns CDR1 SGHVS and CDR2 FNYEAQ. Full variable domain (remainder filled in from reference TRBV7-6 and TRBJ1-6): GAGVSQSPRYKVTKRGQDVALRCDPISGHVSLYWYRQALGQGPEFLTYFNYEAQQDKSGLPNDRFSAERPEGSISTLTIQRTEQRDSAMYRCASSLNTGDNSPLHFGNGTRLTVT.

This chain links TRBV6-6 with TRBJ2-1, with D unclear. The germline CDR1 and CDR2 sequences are MNHNY and SVGAGI (reference sequence). V was cut by 4 bases and J by 10 bases, with 14 bases left in between. The CDR3 runs to 13 residues. CDR3 loop: CASSSYTQREQFF. The CDR3 DNA reads TGTGCCAGCAGTTCCTATACCCAGAGGGAGCAGTTCTTC.

The rearrangement joins TRBV6-6 to TRBJ2-3; 11 nucleotides match TRBD2. The CDR3 totals 16 residues. V shed 2 bases and J 4 bases; nucleotides not matched to a gene: 5. Germline CDR1 is MNHNY and CDR2 is SVGAGI (reference sequence). CDR3 in DNA: TGTGCCAGCAGTTACGTCCTAGCGGGGGGATCAGATACGCAGTATTTT. Translation gives CASSYVLAGGSDTQYF.

The gene calls are TRBV18 and TRBJ1-2; D remains ambiguous. Germline lookup yields CDR1 KGHSH and CDR2 LQKENI. V lost 1 base to trimming and J lost 4 bases, with 13 bases between them. CDR3 length: 15 residues. The CDR3 loop is CASSPLDPTGYGYTF. The CDR3 DNA reads TGTGCCAGCTCACCACTCGACCCAACGGGCTATGGCTACACCTTC.

The gene calls are TRBV30 and TRBJ1-1, with 10 bases aligning to TRBD1. The V gene end was trimmed by 0 bases and the J gene end by 3 bases; junction bases not matched to a gene: 22. Per germline, CDR1 GTSNPN and CDR2 SVGIG (reference sequence). The CDR3 consists of 21 residues. CDR3: CAWSVFYDRTGGSKGYTEAFF. The CDR3 coding sequence is TGTGCCTGGAGTGTGTTTTACGACCGGACAGGGGGTAGTAAGGGCTACACTGAAGCTTTCTTT.

The CDR3 DNA reads as TGTGCTAGTGGTTTGCGGGGAAGCAATCAGCCCCAGCATTTT. Protein sequence: CASGLRGSNQPQHF. This rearrangement joins TRBV12-5 to TRBJ1-5; D gene uncertain. Germline V gene lookup returns CDR1 LGHNT and CDR2 FRNRAP. The CDR3 is made up of 14 amino acids. V lost 2 bases and J 1 base, leaving 6 bases between the germline ends.

V usage is TRBV5-4 and J usage is TRBJ1-2; TRBD1 matches 8 bases. The length of the CDR3 is 15 residues. V shed 4 bases and J 8 bases; nucleotides not matched to a gene: 13. Germline CDR1 and CDR2: SGHNT and YYREEE (reference sequence). The CDR3 sequence is CASSHAGRGRNGYTF. CDR3 bases: TGTGCCAGCAGCCACGCGGGCAGGGGGCGCAACGGCTACACCTTC.

This clone was observed a few times. The V gene is TRBV28, the J gene TRBJ2-7; 12 bases line up with TRBD2. This CDR3 region has 17 residues. The V and J ends lost 5 bases and 4 bases, in that order; junction bases with no gene match: 12. In germline, CDR1 is MDHEN, CDR2 SYDVKM. The CDR3 DNA reads TGTGCCAGCAGTCCTGGGGGACTAGCGGGTTCTTGGTACGAGCAGTACTTC. Encoded protein: CASSPGGLAGSWYEQYF.

The CDR3 spells CASSIGQGDGAFF. The CDR3 DNA reads as TGTGCCAGCAGTATTGGACAGGGGGATGGGGCTTTCTTT. V and J are TRBV6-5 and TRBJ1-1; 10 nucleotides line up with TRBD1. The CDR3 extends over 13 amino acids. V shed 5 bases and J 11 bases; nucleotides not matched to a gene: 8. CDR1 and CDR2 (germline): MNHEY, SVGAGI.

This chain links TRBV9 with TRBJ2-7; D is possibly TRBD2 (6 bases). This CDR3 comprises 15 residues. Trimming removed 0 bases at V and 1 base at J, with 11 bases between. Germline-derived CDR1 and CDR2 are SGDLS and YYNGEE. The CDR3: CASSVGGVSSYEQYF. Written as DNA, the CDR3 is TGTGCCAGCAGCGTAGGGGGGGTTTCTTCCTACGAGCAGTACTTC.

A single count supports this clone. The CDR3 reads CATRDNQNTEAFF. CDR3 sequence (DNA): TGTGCCACTAGGGACAATCAGAACACTGAAGCTTTCTTT. This chain connects TRBV10-3 to TRBJ1-1; possibly TRBD1 for D (6 bases). Trimming left V 10 bases short and J 1 base short, with 13 bases between. There are 13 residues in the CDR3. Germline CDR1 is ENHRY and CDR2 is SYGVKD.

CDR3 DNA sequence: TGCAGCCTAGCAAACCTTAATACGCAGTATTTT. Amino acids: CSLANLNTQYF. The chain employs TRBV20-1 and TRBJ2-3; tentatively, D is TRBD2 (5 bases). CDR1 and CDR2 from the germline V gene are DFQATT and SNEGSKA (reference sequence). This CDR3 has 11 residues.

The rearrangement joins TRBV19 to TRBJ1-2; 7 nucleotides line up with TRBD1. Unmatched junction bases numbered 9, after V lost 3 bases and J lost 8 bases. Germline CDR1 LNHDA, CDR2 SQIVND (reference sequence). The CDR3 sequence is 14 residues long. The CDR3 here is CASSMVDRDGGYTF. The CDR3 nucleotides read TGTGCCAGTAGTATGGTAGACAGGGACGGGGGCTACACCTTC.

The chain carries TRBV7-2 and TRBJ2-5; no reliable D call. CDR1 SGHTA and CDR2 FQGNSA come from the germline V gene. This CDR3 has 13 amino acids. V lost 5 bases and J lost 4, with 11 bases in between. The CDR3 DNA is TGTGCCAGCAGCACAACCCGAGGAGAGACCCAGTACTTC. It codes for CASSTTRGETQYF.

CDR3 in DNA: TGTGCCAGCAGTTTAAATCCAGGTCGGGGCGAGCAGTACTTC. This translates into CASSLNPGRGEQYF. The V gene is TRBV27, the J gene TRBJ2-7; possibly TRBD2 for D (5 bases). There are 14 residues in the CDR3. CDR1 is MNHEY, CDR2 SMNVEV, per germline (reference sequence). V lost 2 bases to trimming and J lost 6 bases, with 14 bases between them.

The chain is built from TRBV11-2 and TRBJ2-7; 7 positions agree with TRBD2. The ends lost 5 bases at V and 0 bases at J; junction bases unmatched: 10. The germline V gene has CDR1 SGHAT and CDR2 FQNNGV. The CDR3 contains 16 residues. CDR3 sequence: CASSPRLAGASYEQYF. In DNA, the CDR3 is TGTGCCAGCAGCCCAAGACTTGCGGGAGCCTCCTACGAGCAGTACTTC.

The chain joins TRBV4-2 to TRBJ2-2, with 10 positions matching TRBD2. The CDR3 is 16 amino acids. Germline V gene sequence: CDR1 LGHNA, CDR2 YNFKEQ. After removal of 3 bases from V and 4 bases from J, the junction contained 5 bases not matched to a gene. CDR3 amino acids: CASSQASGRRTGELFF. For the CDR3, the DNA is TGTGCCAGCAGCCAGGCTAGCGGGAGACGCACCGGGGAGCTGTTTTTT.

The chain uses TRBV28 and TRBJ2-4; TRBD1 aligns across 10 bases. The CDR3 runs to 20 residues. J was trimmed by 0 bases and V by 5 bases; bases with no gene match: 16. Germline V gene sequence: CDR1 MDHEN, CDR2 SYDVKM. The chain's CDR3 is CASSLRTGGNKPIAKNIQYF. In nucleotides, the CDR3 is TGTGCCAGCAGTCTCCGGACAGGGGGGAACAAACCCATAGCCAAAAACATTCAGTACTTC.

V is TRBV5-4 and J is TRBJ2-1, with TRBD1 matching over 7 bases. Per the germline V gene, CDR1 is SGHNT and CDR2 is YYREEE (reference sequence). There are 14 residues in the CDR3. Losses at the gene ends were 4 bases for V and 5 bases for J; bases not matched to a gene: 6. In nucleotides, the CDR3 is TGTGCCAGCAGCCCAGACAGGGAAAACAATGAGCAGTTCTTC. Residues: CASSPDRENNEQFF.

The chain employs TRBV30 and TRBJ2-1; TRBD2 agrees at 8 bases. The germline V gene encodes CDR1 GTSNPN and CDR2 SVGIG (reference sequence). Unmatched junction bases numbered 13, after V lost 0 bases and J lost 12 bases. The CDR3 length is 15 residues. This chain's CDR3 is CAWSVLGGGIKRQFF. CDR3 DNA sequence: TGTGCCTGGAGTGTACTCGGGGGGGGGATTAAAAGGCAGTTCTTC.

The gene calls are TRBV4-2 and TRBJ2-1; 11 bases are a match to TRBD2. The CDR3 contains 15 residues. V shed 3 bases and J 5 bases; nucleotides not matched to a gene: 3. Germline V lookup: CDR1 LGHNA, CDR2 YNFKEQ. The CDR3 reads CASSQVTSGNNEQFF. The CDR3 DNA is TGTGCCAGCAGCCAGGTGACTAGCGGGAACAATGAGCAGTTCTTC.